This T cell receptor beta chain was documented in a study of T cell responses to AZD1222 COVID-19 vaccine. Analyses pooled second doses at about 4 or about 12 weeks. In germline, CDR1 is SEHNR, CDR2 FQNEAQ (reference sequence). There are 12 residues in the CDR3. Trimming cost V 8 bases and J 2 bases, with 9 bases left between them. Whole-study findings and limits: Recipients of AZD1222 seropositive at baseline numbered only 5 or 6.

Concerning this clone: The antigen is unknown.

Measured with immunoSEQ multiplex PCR; TCRdb has only the in-frame clones, and not every one. The sample consists of 95,000 to 100,000 clones, around 87% of them appearing once. This TCR was sampled from an adult who received the AZD1222 COVID-19 vaccine. The sequences come from peripheral blood, collected 28 days after the second AZD1222 dose. The chain uses TRBV7-9 and TRBJ1-2; no reliable D call. CDR3 amino acids: CASASDNYGYTF. CDR3 bases: TGTGCCAGCGCTTCAGACAACTATGGCTACACCTTC.